The entry that follows covers one T cell receptor (beta chain) sequence. Germline V gene lookup returns CDR1 MDHEN and CDR2 SYDVKM. The V end was cut by 3 bases, the J end by 11 bases, with 14 bases between. The CDR3 totals 13 residues. The sample comes from a study of blood T cell repertoires in COVID-19. At the level of the study: Whether acute or convalescent, the COVID-19 samples came from the United States, Italy and Spain.

Source study methods: Nucleated cell number was recorded as an estimate derived from reference gene primer amplification. Repertoires were generated with immunoSEQ multiplex PCR, while TCRdb's copy carries only in-frame clones and drops some. V and J calls and clone size are as listed in that table; D and trimming were resolved from the DNA. The table lists fewer than 250,000 clones, roughly 90% of them singletons. The chain combines TRBV28 with TRBJ2-1; possibly TRBD1 for D (5 bases). This TCR came from a man in his 60s with COVID-19, enrolled during active disease. Sequencing was performed on peripheral blood. This CDR3 reads CASSFPDSGKQFF. CDR3 bases: TGTGCCAGCAGTTTTCCCGACAGTGGGAAGCAGTTCTTC.